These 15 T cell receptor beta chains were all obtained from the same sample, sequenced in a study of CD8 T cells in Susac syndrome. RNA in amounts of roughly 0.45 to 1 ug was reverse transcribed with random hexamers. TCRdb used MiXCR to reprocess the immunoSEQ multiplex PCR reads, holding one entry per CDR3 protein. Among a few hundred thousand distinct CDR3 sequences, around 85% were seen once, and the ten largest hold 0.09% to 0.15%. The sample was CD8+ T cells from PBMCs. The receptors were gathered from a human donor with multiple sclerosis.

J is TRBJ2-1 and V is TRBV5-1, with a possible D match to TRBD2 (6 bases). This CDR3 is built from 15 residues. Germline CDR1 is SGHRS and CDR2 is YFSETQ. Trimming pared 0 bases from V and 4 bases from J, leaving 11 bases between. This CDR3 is CASSLEVAEYNEQFF. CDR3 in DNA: TGCGCCAGCAGCTTGGAGGTAGCGGAGTACAATGAGCAGTTCTTC.

CDR3 amino acids: CASNFHGQYNEQFF. DNA of the CDR3: TGTGCCAGCAACTTCCATGGACAGTACAATGAGCAGTTCTTC. This chain connects TRBV11-2 to TRBJ2-1, with D tentatively TRBD1 (6 bases). Germline loops: CDR1 SGHAT, CDR2 FQNNGV. Trimming cost V 7 bases and J 4 bases, with 14 bases left between them. The CDR3 length is 14 residues.

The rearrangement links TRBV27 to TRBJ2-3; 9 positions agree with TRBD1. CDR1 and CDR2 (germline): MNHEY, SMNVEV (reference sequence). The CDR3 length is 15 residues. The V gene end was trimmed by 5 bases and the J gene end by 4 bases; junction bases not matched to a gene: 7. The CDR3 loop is CASSGDREVSDTQYF. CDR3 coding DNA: TGTGCCAGCAGTGGGGACAGGGAAGTCTCAGATACGCAGTATTTT.

The CDR3 sequence is CSAKRNTQYF. Written as DNA, the CDR3 is TGCAGCGCTAAGAGGAATACGCAGTATTTT. This chain connects TRBV29-1 to TRBJ2-3; D is unclear. Germline values: CDR1 SQVTM, CDR2 ANQGSEA. The CDR3 is made up of 10 amino acids. V gave up 7 bases and J gave up 7 bases, with 9 bases separating them.

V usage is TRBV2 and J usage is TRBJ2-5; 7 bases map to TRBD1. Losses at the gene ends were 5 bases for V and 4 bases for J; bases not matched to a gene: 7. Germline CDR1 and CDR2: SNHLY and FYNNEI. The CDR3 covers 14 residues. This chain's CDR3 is CASSRLKGAETQYF. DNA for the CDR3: TGTGCCAGCAGTAGACTCAAGGGGGCAGAGACCCAGTACTTC.

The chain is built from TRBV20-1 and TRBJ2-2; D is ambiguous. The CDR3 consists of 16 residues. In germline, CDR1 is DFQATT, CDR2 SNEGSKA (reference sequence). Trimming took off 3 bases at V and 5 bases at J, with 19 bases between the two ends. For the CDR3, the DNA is TGCAGTGCTAGCCCACCCGCTAAGTATCTTACCGGGGAGCTGTTTTTT. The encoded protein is CSASPPAKYLTGELFF.

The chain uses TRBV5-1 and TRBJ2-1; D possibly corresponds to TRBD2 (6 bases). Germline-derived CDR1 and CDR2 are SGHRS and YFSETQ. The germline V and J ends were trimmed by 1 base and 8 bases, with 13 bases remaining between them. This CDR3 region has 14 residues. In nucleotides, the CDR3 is TGCGCCAGCAGCTTGATGGGGGGTTTGGATGAGCAGTTCTTC. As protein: CASSLMGGLDEQFF.

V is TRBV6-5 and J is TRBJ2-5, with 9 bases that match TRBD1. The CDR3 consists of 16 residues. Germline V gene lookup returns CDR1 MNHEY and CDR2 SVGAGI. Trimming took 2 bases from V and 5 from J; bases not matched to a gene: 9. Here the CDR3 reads CASSYLGQGTRETQYF. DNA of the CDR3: TGTGCCAGCAGTTACCTGGGACAGGGTACGCGGGAGACCCAGTACTTC.

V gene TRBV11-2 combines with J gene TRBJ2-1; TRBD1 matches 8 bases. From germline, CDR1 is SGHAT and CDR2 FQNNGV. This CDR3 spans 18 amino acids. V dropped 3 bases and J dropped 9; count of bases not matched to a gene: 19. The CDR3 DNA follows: TGTGCCAGCAGCTTCTCTTCGGCAGGGGGCCCCTTGGACAGTGAGCAGTTCTTC. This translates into CASSFSSAGGPLDSEQFF. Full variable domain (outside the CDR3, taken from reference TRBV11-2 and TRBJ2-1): EAGVAQSPRYKIIEKRQSVAFWCNPISGHATLYWYQQILGQGPKLLIQFQNNGVVDDSQLPKDRFSAERLKGVDSTLKIQPAKLEDSAVYLCASSFSSAGGPLDSEQFFGPGTRLTVL.

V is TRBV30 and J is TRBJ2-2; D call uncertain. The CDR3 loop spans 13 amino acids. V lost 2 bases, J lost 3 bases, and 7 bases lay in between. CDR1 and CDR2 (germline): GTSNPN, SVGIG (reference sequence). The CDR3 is CAWSFTDTGELFF. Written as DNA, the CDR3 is TGTGCCTGGAGTTTCACAGACACCGGGGAGCTGTTTTTT.

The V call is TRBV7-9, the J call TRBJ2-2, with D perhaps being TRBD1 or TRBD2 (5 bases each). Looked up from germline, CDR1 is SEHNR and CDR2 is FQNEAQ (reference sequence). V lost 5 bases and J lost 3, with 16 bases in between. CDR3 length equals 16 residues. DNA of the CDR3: TGTGCCAGCAGCACCGGGGCAGATTGGGACACCGGGGAGCTGTTTTTT. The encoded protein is CASSTGADWDTGELFF.

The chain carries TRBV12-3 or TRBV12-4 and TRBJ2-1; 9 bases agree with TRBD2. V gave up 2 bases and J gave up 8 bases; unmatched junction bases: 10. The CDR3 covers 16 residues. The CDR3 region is CASSLSGGTLTHEQFF. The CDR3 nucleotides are TGTGCCAGCAGTTTAAGCGGGGGGACCCTTACACATGAGCAGTTCTTC.

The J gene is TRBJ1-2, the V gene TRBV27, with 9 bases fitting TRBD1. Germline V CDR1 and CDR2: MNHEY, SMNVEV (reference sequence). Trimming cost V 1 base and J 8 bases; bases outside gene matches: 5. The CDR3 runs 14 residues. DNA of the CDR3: TGTGCCAGCAGTTTATGGGGGACAGGGTACGGCTACACCTTC. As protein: CASSLWGTGYGYTF.

The DNA of the CDR3 is TGTGCCAGCAATGACTGGACCCAAGAGACCCAGTACTTC. Translating it yields CASNDWTQETQYF. The chain is built from TRBV7-6 and TRBJ2-5; D remains ambiguous. Trimming shortened V by 7 bases and J by 1 base, and 10 bases separated the two germline ends. The CDR3 is made up of 13 amino acids. Germline V gene data show CDR1 as SGHVS and CDR2 as FNYEAQ.

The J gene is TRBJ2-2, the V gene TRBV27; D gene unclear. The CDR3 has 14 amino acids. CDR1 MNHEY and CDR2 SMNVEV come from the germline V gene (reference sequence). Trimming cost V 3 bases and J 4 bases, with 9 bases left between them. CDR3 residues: CASSFGGGTGELFF. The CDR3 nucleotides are TGTGCCAGCAGTTTTGGCGGTGGCACCGGGGAGCTGTTTTTT.